The T cell receptor (beta chain) under discussion was sequenced for a study of PD-1 blockade in classical Hodgkin lymphoma. The time point was: cycle 4 day 1 (C4D1), after 5 to 7 weeks of nivolumab. Exposure to brentuximab vedotin varied, and each patient had relapsed following autologous stem cell transplantation. CD4+ T cells were purified from thawed PBMCs by negative selection. Regarding this clone: Its antigen is unknown.

The CDR3 loop spans 15 amino acids. The germline CDR1 and CDR2 sequences are SGHRS and YFSETQ. Trimming shortened V by 2 bases and J by 1 base, and 11 bases separated the two germline ends. Method: immunoSEQ multiplex PCR; TCRdb's copy keeps in-frame clones and lacks some. Of under 35,000 clones in the sample, roughly 85% were seen once. Overall study results and limits: Newly diagnosed patients and complete responders had comparable diversity at baseline. Diversity in CD4+ TCRs, unlike that measured in CD8+ TCRs, had risen significantly by C4D1. Patients with an early start, nivolumab under 1 year after ASCT, were excluded.

V and J are TRBV5-1 and TRBJ2-3; D perhaps matches TRBD1 (5 bases). The TCR was taken from a human donor with classical Hodgkin lymphoma. The sequenced sample was CD4+ T cells from blood, obtained before the fourth cycle of nivolumab. CDR3 amino acids: CASSFLGHRTDTQYF. As DNA, the CDR3 is TGCGCCAGCAGCTTCCTAGGACACCGCACAGATACGCAGTATTTT.